This TCR beta chain was captured in a study of identical twins. Study-wide findings and caveats: Memory repertoires showed no such pattern, whereas abundant cord blood beta clonotypes carried fewer insertions.

In TCRdb, the 5' RACE reads were re-called with MiXCR into one record per CDR3 protein. The top ten hold 1.5% to 2% of the sample, which has about 700,000 distinct CDR3 sequences, approximately 6.1% seen once. A remark on this clonotype: Its antigen is undetermined.

The length of the CDR3 is 16 residues. V dropped 6 bases and J dropped 2 bases, with 14 bases sitting between them. Germline assignment: CDR1 MNHNS and CDR2 SASEGT. The sequencing sample was made of naive T cells sorted from blood. The sequence derives from a man between 18 and 29 years old in good health. J is TRBJ2-6 and V is TRBV6-1; D call uncertain. The CDR3 protein is CASRGLSPTGANVLTF. The CDR3 DNA reads TGTGCCAGCAGGGGCCTAAGCCCCACTGGGGCCAACGTCCTGACTTTC.